A single sample is the source of the 24 T cell receptor beta chains below, sequenced in a study of patients and donors after allogeneic stem cell transplantation. TCRdb fed the RT-PCR reads into MiXCR, producing one record per CDR3 protein. Of some 150,000 distinct CDR3 sequences listed, about 36% are singletons. The sample comprised blood, either unsorted or a sorted T cell fraction (not recorded which). The receptors come from a human donor who was either an allogeneic HSCT recipient or a stem cell or donor lymphocyte infusion donor (not recorded which). It is not recorded whose cells these are; they may come from a transplant donor.

The rearrangement joins TRBV5-5 to TRBJ1-1; tentative D call: TRBD1 (5 bases). With 0 bases removed from V and 3 bases from J, the gap between germline ends came to 12 bases. Germline V gene lookup returns CDR1 SGHKS and CDR2 YYEKEE (reference sequence). The CDR3 loop spans 15 amino acids. The CDR3 is CASSLVRGGDTEAFF. CDR3 nucleotides: TGTGCCAGCAGCTTGGTTCGTGGAGGGGACACTGAAGCTTTCTTT.

The chain employs TRBV10-3 and TRBJ1-2; D gene uncertain. The CDR3 covers 15 residues. The ends were cut back, 0 bases at V and 0 bases at J, with 8 bases in the middle. From germline, CDR1 is ENHRY and CDR2 SYGVKD. For the CDR3, the DNA is TGTGCCATCAGTGAGTCTGTCAGTACTAACTATGGCTACACCTTC. This gives the protein CAISESVSTNYGYTF.

This clonotype has only a few counts. The rearrangement uses TRBV27 and TRBJ2-5, with D tentatively TRBD1 (5 bases). Germline V CDR1 and CDR2: MNHEY, SMNVEV (reference sequence). The V gene lost 4 bases and the J gene lost 4 bases, with 16 bases spanning the gap. The CDR3 sequence is 15 residues long. This CDR3 is CASSSFTGVRETQYF. The CDR3, as DNA: TGTGCCAGCAGTTCCTTTACAGGAGTCAGAGAGACCCAGTACTTC.

The chain links TRBV5-1 to TRBJ2-1, with D possibly being TRBD1 (5 bases). The CDR3 runs to 14 residues. V lost 0 bases and J lost 5, with 9 bases in between. Germline V gene lookup returns CDR1 SGHRS and CDR2 YFSETQ. The CDR3: CASSLGGADNEQFF. DNA for the CDR3: TGCGCCAGCAGCTTGGGGGGCGCGGACAATGAGCAGTTCTTC.

A single count supports this clonotype. The chain employs TRBV29-1 and TRBJ2-3, with a possible D match to TRBD2 (6 bases). Trimming removed 7 bases from V and 3 bases from J, with 23 bases in between. This CDR3 has 16 amino acids. Looked up from germline, CDR1 is SQVTM and CDR2 is ANQGSEA. This CDR3 is CSAMKGSRGWTDTQYF. In DNA form, the CDR3 reads TGCAGCGCCATGAAGGGGTCCCGGGGGTGGACAGATACGCAGTATTTT.

The chain employs TRBV5-1 and TRBJ2-7, with 8 bases lining up with TRBD2. The ends lost 4 bases at V and 2 bases at J; junction bases unmatched: 11. Germline assignment: CDR1 SGHRS and CDR2 YFSETQ. This CDR3 is built from 16 residues. In DNA form, the CDR3 reads TGCGCCAGCAGCCAGCCGACTAGCGAGATCACCTACGAGCAGTACTTC. It translates to CASSQPTSEITYEQYF.

J is TRBJ1-2 and V is TRBV19, with a possible D match to TRBD1 (5 bases). The CDR3 is made up of 12 amino acids. The V end was cut by 5 bases, the J end by 4 bases, with 8 bases between. CDR1 and CDR2 (germline): LNHDA, SQIVND (reference sequence). The CDR3 bases are TGTGCCAGTAGTCCGGGGCTCTATGGCTACACCTTC. Translation: CASSPGLYGYTF. The whole variable domain, remainder taken from reference TRBV19 and TRBJ1-2, is DGGITQSPKYLFRKEGQNVTLSCEQNLNHDAMYWYRQDPGQGLRLIYYSQIVNDFQKGDIAEGYSVSREKKESFPLTVTSAQKNPTAFYLCASSPGLYGYTFGSGTRLTVV.

The V gene is TRBV3-1, the J gene TRBJ1-2, with D maybe TRBD1 (6 bases). The germline gives CDR1 LGHDT, CDR2 YNNKEL (reference sequence). This CDR3 spans 12 amino acids. Trimming cost V 0 bases and J 12 bases, with 11 bases left between them. The CDR3 nucleotides are TGTGCCAGCAGCCAAGACGGAGGACAGAACACCTTC. Translating it yields CASSQDGGQNTF.

The chain recombines TRBV9 with TRBJ2-2; TRBD2 matches at 7 bases. With 3 bases clipped from V and 0 bases from J, the junction kept 2 bases outside the gene matches. CDR3 length equals 15 residues. Germline CDR1 reads SGDLS; CDR2 reads YYNGEE. The CDR3 region has the DNA TGTGCCAGCAGCGCAGCGGGGTCGAACACCGGGGAGCTGTTTTTT. Protein sequence: CASSAAGSNTGELFF.

This clonotype was seen more than once but under ten times. The rearrangement links TRBV6-2 or TRBV6-3 to TRBJ1-1; no clear D gene. The V gene lost 5 bases and the J gene lost 1 base, with 8 bases spanning the gap. Germline CDR1 reads MNHEY; CDR2 reads SVGEGT. The CDR3 has 13 residues. CDR3 residues: CASSPPGNTEAFF. CDR3 nucleotide sequence: TGTGCCAGCAGTCCTCCGGGGAACACTGAAGCTTTCTTT.

This clonotype was observed a handful of times. This rearrangement joins TRBV2 to TRBJ1-1; D call uncertain. With 8 bases removed from V and 6 bases from J, the gap between germline ends came to 10 bases. Germline V CDR1 and CDR2: SNHLY, FYNNEI. The CDR3 is made up of 11 amino acids. CDR3 region: CASRPLPEAFF. The CDR3, as DNA: TGTGCCAGCCGACCTCTTCCTGAAGCTTTCTTT.

The rearrangement uses TRBV29-1 and TRBJ1-2, with 7 bases fitting TRBD1. With 5 bases clipped from V and 4 bases from J, the junction kept 19 bases outside the gene matches. Per germline, CDR1 SQVTM and CDR2 ANQGSEA. CDR3 length equals 17 residues. The CDR3 spells CSVSSRFPGQSFYGYTF. CDR3 nucleotide sequence: TGCAGCGTTTCATCCCGCTTTCCGGGACAGAGTTTCTATGGCTACACCTTC.

This clonotype showed up just a few times. CDR3 coding DNA: TGTGCCAGCAGCTTAGGGGGACAGATCACTGAAGCTTTCTTT. This gives the protein CASSLGGQITEAFF. This chain links TRBV7-2 with TRBJ1-1, with 7 bases lining up with TRBD1. CDR1 is SGHTA, CDR2 FQGNSA, per germline. J was trimmed by 4 bases and V by 1 base; bases with no gene match: 3. The CDR3 consists of 14 residues.

The sample holds a few counts of this clonotype. This sequence joins TRBV5-1 and TRBJ1-4, with unresolved D. The CDR3 is made up of 16 amino acids. CDR1 is SGHRS and CDR2 is YFSETQ in the germline V gene. The V and J ends lost 0 bases and 8 bases respectively, with 17 bases between them. CDR3 in DNA: TGCGCCAGCAGCTTGGAAAAACGGCAGCTGAAGGAAAAACTGTTTTTT. This gives the protein CASSLEKRQLKEKLFF.

The chain is built from TRBV9 and TRBJ1-6, with D uncertain. Germline lookup yields CDR1 SGDLS and CDR2 YYNGEE. The CDR3 runs 17 residues. V lost 0 bases and J 0 bases, leaving 10 bases between the germline ends. CDR3 DNA sequence: TGTGCCAGCAGCGTAGCAGGCCTCAGCTCCTATAATTCACCCCTCCACTTT. Residues: CASSVAGLSSYNSPLHF. The full variable domain, rest sourced from reference TRBV9 and TRBJ1-6, is DSGVTQTPKHLITATGQRVTLRCSPRSGDLSVYWYQQSLDQGLQFLIQYYNGEERAKGNILERFSAQQFPDLHSELNLSSLELGDSALYFCASSVAGLSSYNSPLHFGNGTRLTVT.

The chain has TRBV15 and TRBJ2-3; the D is unclear. V lost 0 bases to trimming and J lost 3 bases, with 7 bases between them. There are 14 residues in the CDR3. In germline, CDR1 is LNHNV, CDR2 YYDKDF (reference sequence). The CDR3, as DNA: TGTGCCACCAGCAGAGACGGGCCGACAGATACGCAGTATTTT. Amino acids: CATSRDGPTDTQYF.

The V and J genes are TRBV7-2 and TRBJ1-4; 7 bases are shared with TRBD1. CDR3 length: 18 residues. Germline trimming cut 5 bases from V and 0 bases from J; bases unmatched to any gene: 12. Germline CDR1 SGHTA, CDR2 FQGNSA. In nucleotides, the CDR3 is TGTGCCAGCAGCCGCTACCCGATTACAGGGGCAACTAATGAAAAACTGTTTTTT. This sequence encodes CASSRYPITGATNEKLFF.

This chain joins TRBV12-3 or TRBV12-4 and TRBJ1-1; D unclear. The CDR3 spans 13 residues. Deletions cut 1 base from V and 11 bases from J, with 14 bases between. The CDR3 DNA reads TGTGCCAGCAGTTTAGGGACCGCAACGGGGGCTTTCTTT. It translates to CASSLGTATGAFF.

Notes on this clonotype: A much larger clone lies one base from this, so it may be a read error. This rearrangement joins TRBV2 to TRBJ2-3; D is unclear. V lost 5 bases and J lost 2, with 5 bases in between. CDR1 is SNHLY, CDR2 FYNNEI, per germline. The CDR3 length is 12 residues. The CDR3 DNA reads TGTGCCAGCAGTCCCTACACAGATACGCAGTATTTT. Protein sequence: CASSPYTDTQYF.

The chain carries TRBV28 and TRBJ1-2, with a tentative D call TRBD1 (5 bases). V was trimmed by 5 bases and J by 0 bases, leaving 13 bases between them. CDR1 MDHEN and CDR2 SYDVKM come from the germline V gene. The CDR3 has 15 residues. The CDR3 nucleotides read TGTGCCAGCAGTGAGCAGACAGCAACTAACTATGGCTACACCTTC. Translating gives CASSEQTATNYGYTF.

The rearrangement links TRBV3-1 to TRBJ1-4; D unclear. This CDR3 spans 14 amino acids. V was cut by 6 bases and J by 2 bases, with 10 bases left in between. Germline V gene sequence: CDR1 LGHDT, CDR2 YNNKEL (reference sequence). The CDR3 nucleotides read TGTGCCAGCAGGGGCCCGAATACTAATGAAAAACTGTTTTTT. Protein sequence: CASRGPNTNEKLFF.

The rearrangement links TRBV12-3 or TRBV12-4 to TRBJ2-3; 8 bases are shared with TRBD2. The CDR3 is 14 amino acids. V shed 5 bases and J 4 bases; nucleotides not matched to a gene: 5. The CDR3 DNA reads as TGTGCCAGCAGTGATAGACTAGCGCCAGATACGCAGTATTTT. This translates into CASSDRLAPDTQYF.

This clonotype occurred once. The chain is built from TRBV5-1 and TRBJ2-1; no clear D gene. Germline V lookup: CDR1 SGHRS, CDR2 YFSETQ. The CDR3 runs to 12 residues. With 5 bases removed from V and 5 bases from J, the gap between germline ends came to 8 bases. Here the CDR3 reads CASRQFDNEQFF. CDR3 coding DNA: TGCGCCAGCAGACAATTTGACAATGAGCAGTTCTTC.

This chain uses TRBV9 with TRBJ2-2; TRBD2 aligns across 10 bases. Germline lookup yields CDR1 SGDLS and CDR2 YYNGEE. After removal of 1 base from V and 0 bases from J, the junction contained 3 bases not matched to a gene. The CDR3 consists of 17 residues. The CDR3 coding sequence is TGTGCCAGCAGCGTACCAGCGGGGGGGACGAACACCGGGGAGCTGTTTTTT. This sequence encodes CASSVPAGGTNTGELFF.